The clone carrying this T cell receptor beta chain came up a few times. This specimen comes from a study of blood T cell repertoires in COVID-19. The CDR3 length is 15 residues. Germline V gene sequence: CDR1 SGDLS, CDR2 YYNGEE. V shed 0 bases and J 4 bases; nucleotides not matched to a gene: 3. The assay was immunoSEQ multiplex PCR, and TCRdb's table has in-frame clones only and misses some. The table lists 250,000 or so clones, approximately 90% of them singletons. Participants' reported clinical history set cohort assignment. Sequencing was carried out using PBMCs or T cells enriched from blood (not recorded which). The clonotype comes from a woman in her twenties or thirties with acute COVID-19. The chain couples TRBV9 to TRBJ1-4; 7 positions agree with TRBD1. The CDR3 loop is CASSVEGTVNEKLFF. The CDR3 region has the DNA TGTGCCAGCAGCGTAGAGGGGACAGTTAATGAAAAACTGTTTTTT.